The 13 T cell receptor beta chains reported below all come from one sample, sequenced in a study of early stage breast cancer tumors. The method was immunoSEQ multiplex PCR; TCRdb's version includes in-frame clones alone and lacks a portion of them. In the table there are about 51,000 clones, over 75% of which are singletons. Sequences were obtained from blood. The source of these receptors is a person aged 35-50 years with breast cancer.

This clone was detected only once. The junction departs from the called germline gene at one end, perhaps through a read error. The CDR3 DNA follows: TGTGCTAGCAGCTTAGGTAGCGGGAGGCAAGAGACCCAGTACTTC. This translates into CASSLGSGRQETQYF. V usage is TRBV7-7 and J usage is TRBJ2-5; 10 nucleotides align to TRBD2. This CDR3 contains 15 residues. Germline CDR1 is SSHAT and CDR2 is FNYEAQ (reference sequence).

For the CDR3, the DNA is TGTGCCAGCTCACCAAACACAGATACGCAGTATTTT. Translation: CASSPNTDTQYF. This chain connects TRBV18 to TRBJ2-3; no definite D call. V lost 2 bases, J lost 2 bases, and 2 bases lay in between. Germline V gives CDR1 KGHSH, CDR2 LQKENI. The CDR3 has 12 amino acids.

J is TRBJ2-3 and V is TRBV5-1; D not resolved. Germline CDR1 SGHRS, CDR2 YFSETQ. This CDR3 is 12 amino acids long. Trimming removed 0 bases from V and 10 bases from J, with 9 bases in between. CDR3 sequence (DNA): TGCGCCAGCAGCTTGGAGTTAGAAGCGCAGTATTTT. Its protein product is CASSLELEAQYF.

This chain joins TRBV18 and TRBJ2-1; D gene unclear. Trimming shortened V by 3 bases and J by 2 bases, and 17 bases separated the two germline ends. The CDR3 covers 17 residues. Per germline, CDR1 KGHSH and CDR2 LQKENI. CDR3 loop: CASSPSNGLRTYNEQFF. The CDR3 DNA is TGTGCCAGCTCACCCTCTAATGGGTTACGCACCTACAATGAGCAGTTCTTC.

V and J are TRBV6-1 and TRBJ2-7; unclear D gene. Trimming shortened V by 2 bases and J by 4 bases, and 6 bases separated the two germline ends. The CDR3 length is 12 residues. The V gene's germline CDR1 is MNHNS and CDR2 SASEGT. For the CDR3, the DNA is TGTGCCAGCAGTGAAATCAGGTACGAGCAGTACTTC. Protein sequence: CASSEIRYEQYF.

The V gene is TRBV23-1, the J gene TRBJ2-5; possible D gene TRBD1, 6 bases. TRBV23-1 belongs to the ORF category, with a function that is uncertain. Trimming left V 11 bases short and J 5 bases short, with 15 bases between. This CDR3 region has 12 residues. The CDR3 nucleotides are TGCGCCGGTCTTTGGGGGCAGGAGACCCAGTACTTC. Its protein product is CAGLWGQETQYF.

This clone was recorded a few times. The genes are TRBV2 and TRBJ1-5; D gene unclear. The V gene lost 2 bases and the J gene lost 6 bases, with 14 bases spanning the gap. CDR1 and CDR2 (germline): SNHLY, FYNNEI. CDR3 length equals 15 residues. The CDR3 sequence: CASSESFTGIQPQHF. The CDR3 nucleotides are TGTGCCAGCAGTGAATCTTTCACTGGGATTCAGCCCCAGCATTTT.

The chain is built from TRBV30 and TRBJ1-5; D call uncertain. The CDR3 runs 16 residues. In germline, CDR1 is GTSNPN, CDR2 SVGIG (reference sequence). V was cut by 0 bases and J by 5 bases, with 17 bases left in between. The CDR3, as DNA: TGTGCCTGGAGTGTCCCGGGATTCATCGAGTATCAGCCCCAGCATTTT. This codes for CAWSVPGFIEYQPQHF. Full variable domain (outside the CDR3, taken from reference TRBV30 and TRBJ1-5): SQTIHQWPATLVQPVGSPLSLECTVEGTSNPNLYWYRQAAGRGLQLLFYSVGIGQISSEVPQNLSASRPQDRQFILSSKKLLLSDSGFYLCAWSVPGFIEYQPQHFGDGTRLSIL.

This clone was seen a single time. This sequence joins TRBV11-2 and TRBJ2-5, with 10 positions matching TRBD2. The CDR3 runs 15 residues. From germline, CDR1 is SGHAT and CDR2 FQNNGV. With 6 bases clipped from V and 7 bases from J, the junction kept 11 bases outside the gene matches. The CDR3 loop is CASRRGTSGVGTQYF. The CDR3 DNA follows: TGTGCCAGCAGGAGGGGAACTAGCGGGGTGGGGACCCAGTACTTC.

The CDR3 DNA reads as TGTGCCAGCAGCTCGGCGACAGAGAACACTGAAGCTTTCTTT. Amino acids: CASSSATENTEAFF. The chain is built from TRBV7-9 and TRBJ1-1, with D possibly matching TRBD1 (5 bases). V was shortened by 4 bases and J by 1 base, with 10 bases between the two germline ends. Germline loops: CDR1 SEHNR, CDR2 FQNEAQ (reference sequence). CDR3 length: 14 residues.

The rearrangement uses TRBV7-9 and TRBJ1-5; D might be TRBD1 (5 bases). Germline CDR1 and CDR2: SEHNR and FQNEAQ (reference sequence). V was trimmed by 5 bases and J by 1 base, leaving 15 bases between them. This CDR3 comprises 16 residues. DNA for the CDR3: TGTGCCAGCAGCCAAGGGACTCCCCAAAGCAATCAGCCCCAGCATTTT. As protein: CASSQGTPQSNQPQHF. The full variable domain, in which reference TRBV7-9 and TRBJ1-5 provide the parts outside the CDR3, is DTGVSQNPRHKITKRGQNVTFRCDPISEHNRLYWYRQTLGQGPEFLTYFQNEAQLEKSRLLSDRFSAERPKGSFSTLEIQRTEQGDSAMYLCASSQGTPQSNQPQHFGDGTRLSIL.

In its sample, this clone was seen a few times. V is TRBV30 and J is TRBJ2-1; D remains unclear. Trimming removed 0 bases at V and 12 bases at J, with 12 bases between. Per the germline V gene, CDR1 is GTSNPN and CDR2 is SVGIG (reference sequence). The CDR3 runs 12 residues. The CDR3 sequence is CAWSVGQVVQFF. CDR3 DNA: TGTGCCTGGAGTGTTGGTCAGGTGGTGCAGTTCTTC.

The chain links TRBV10-3 to TRBJ2-7; D could derive from TRBD1 or TRBD2 (6 bases each). CDR1 ENHRY and CDR2 SYGVKD come from the germline V gene. The CDR3 totals 15 residues. Trimming shortened V by 3 bases and J by 3 bases, and 15 bases separated the two germline ends. The CDR3 DNA reads as TGTGCCATCAGTGACGGGACGGGGGCTTTCTACGAGCAGTACTTC. Translating gives CAISDGTGAFYEQYF.